Shown below are 24 T cell receptor beta chains from a single sample sequenced in a study of blood T cell repertoires in COVID-19. TCRdb's copy holds only in-frame clones and misses some; the assay was immunoSEQ multiplex PCR. The table has roughly 250,000 clones, around nine tenths seen once. What was sequenced was PBMCs or T cells enriched from blood (not recorded which). These TCRs come from a woman aged 45 to 65 who had recovered from COVID-19.

The table lists this clone with a few counts. The chain joins TRBV7-9 to TRBJ1-6, with D hard to call. The CDR3 totals 15 residues. Trimming removed 10 bases from V and 7 bases from J, with 20 bases in between. The germline V gene encodes CDR1 SEHNR and CDR2 FQNEAQ (reference sequence). CDR3 nucleotides: TGTGCCACCGGACTCCTCAGGCGACCCAATTCACCCCTCCACTTT. Its translation: CATGLLRRPNSPLHF.

V and J are TRBV10-3 and TRBJ1-2; 7 bases align to TRBD1. Per the germline V gene, CDR1 is ENHRY and CDR2 is SYGVKD. CDR3 size: 14 residues. Germline trimming cut 4 bases from V and 1 base from J; bases unmatched to any gene: 3. The CDR3, as DNA: TGTGCCATCAGTGCCGGGACAGTTAACTATGGCTACACCTTC. This encodes CAISAGTVNYGYTF.

The rearrangement links TRBV6-1 to TRBJ1-5, with D hard to call. This CDR3 is 13 amino acids long. The germline gives CDR1 MNHNS, CDR2 SASEGT. V dropped 3 bases and J dropped 4 bases, with 7 bases sitting between them. CDR3 region: CASSESGNQPQHF. The CDR3 coding sequence is TGTGCCAGCAGTGAGTCAGGAAATCAGCCCCAGCATTTT.

This clone was counted only a few times. This chain connects TRBV7-9 to TRBJ2-6; D unresolved. The CDR3 is 16 residues long. The V end was cut by 5 bases, the J end by 0 bases, with 11 bases between. Per the germline V gene, CDR1 is SEHNR and CDR2 is FQNEAQ (reference sequence). The CDR3 DNA reads as TGTGCCAGCAGCCGGGTTCGTCCCTCTGGGGCCAACGTCCTGACTTTC. It yields the protein CASSRVRPSGANVLTF.

V gene TRBV5-1 combines with J gene TRBJ1-4; perhaps TRBD1 as D (5 bases). The V and J ends lost 0 bases and 7 bases respectively, with 13 bases between them. Germline V lookup: CDR1 SGHRS, CDR2 YFSETQ. The CDR3 totals 15 residues. The chain's CDR3 is CASSLVGGSTEKLFF. The CDR3 DNA is TGCGCCAGCAGCTTGGTGGGGGGGTCCACTGAAAAACTGTTTTTT.

This chain uses TRBV27 with TRBJ1-1; 7 nucleotides line up with TRBD1. This CDR3 contains 15 residues. Germline V gene sequence: CDR1 MNHEY, CDR2 SMNVEV (reference sequence). V shed 5 bases and J 4 bases; nucleotides not matched to a gene: 10. The CDR3 bases are TGTGCCAGCAGTCCTCGACAGGGTGGGTCCACTGAAGCTTTCTTT. Protein product: CASSPRQGGSTEAFF.

The rearrangement links TRBV2 to TRBJ1-2, with D unclear. The length of the CDR3 is 13 residues. The V gene's germline CDR1 is SNHLY and CDR2 FYNNEI. The germline V and J ends were trimmed by 6 bases and 7 bases, with 15 bases remaining between them. DNA of the CDR3: TGTGCCAGCAGAATAGGCGGGGTGGGTGGCTACACCTTC. Protein sequence: CASRIGGVGGYTF.

The chain couples TRBV5-1 to TRBJ1-1, with D possibly TRBD1 on 5 matching bases. Germline lookup yields CDR1 SGHRS and CDR2 YFSETQ. The CDR3 extends over 13 amino acids. Between the trimmed V and J ends, which lost 0 bases and 5 bases, there was a span of 8 bases. This CDR3 is CASSLVGTTEAFF. The CDR3 DNA reads TGCGCCAGCAGCTTGGTGGGGACTACTGAAGCTTTCTTT.

The chain couples TRBV28 to TRBJ2-3; D not certain. The CDR3 is made up of 12 amino acids. V shed 4 bases and J shed 6 bases, with 8 bases lying between them. CDR1 is MDHEN, CDR2 SYDVKM, per germline. The CDR3 here is CASSSVKDTQYF. The CDR3 nucleotides read TGTGCCAGCAGTTCAGTAAAGGATACGCAGTATTTT.

This clone was recorded only once. The chain is built from TRBV15 and TRBJ2-3, with 10 nucleotides matching TRBD2. V trimming: 5 bases; J trimming: 0 bases; junction bases outside the gene matches: 2. Germline V gene sequence: CDR1 LNHNV, CDR2 YYDKDF (reference sequence). The CDR3 contains 15 residues. CDR3 region: CATSSGLASTDTQYF. The CDR3 bases are TGTGCCACCAGCTCGGGACTAGCGAGCACAGATACGCAGTATTTT.

This chain joins TRBV7-6 and TRBJ2-1; 8 bases line up with TRBD1. V was clipped by 5 bases and J by 9 bases; unmatched bases: 21. The CDR3 sequence is 18 residues long. Germline CDR1 is SGHVS and CDR2 is FNYEAQ. As DNA, the CDR3 is TGTGCCAGCAGCAACCGGGACAGGAGGCTCCTCTGTCCCCTTGAGCAGTTCTTC. Amino acid sequence: CASSNRDRRLLCPLEQFF.

The sample holds a few counts of this clone. In DNA, the CDR3 is TGTGCCAGCTCACCGTCGGCGGTAGACTTCACTGGCTACACCTTC. This codes for CASSPSAVDFTGYTF. The rearrangement uses TRBV18 and TRBJ1-2; D unresolved. The ends were cut back, 3 bases at V and 7 bases at J, with 18 bases in the middle. CDR1 is KGHSH and CDR2 is LQKENI in the germline V gene. The CDR3 runs 15 residues.

The chain employs TRBV19 and TRBJ2-5; D is possibly TRBD1 (5 bases). Trimming shortened V by 1 base and J by 5 bases, and 17 bases separated the two germline ends. CDR3 length equals 16 residues. Germline CDR1 and CDR2: LNHDA and SQIVND (reference sequence). This chain's CDR3 is CASSIASYTGRETQYF. The CDR3 DNA reads as TGTGCCAGTAGTATAGCGTCCTATACAGGCCGGGAGACCCAGTACTTC.

The rearrangement joins TRBV28 to TRBJ2-3; 10 bases line up with TRBD2. The CDR3 has 17 amino acids. CDR1 is MDHEN, CDR2 SYDVKM, per germline. V lost 5 bases to trimming and J lost 3 bases; unmatched junction nucleotides: 11. CDR3 coding DNA: TGTGCCAGCAGTAAAGCGGGAGGGCCATGGTTGACAGATACGCAGTATTTT. Protein sequence: CASSKAGGPWLTDTQYF.

The J gene is TRBJ1-1, the V gene TRBV27, with a possible D match to TRBD1 (6 bases). Germline V gives CDR1 MNHEY, CDR2 SMNVEV (reference sequence). CDR3 length: 16 amino acids. The V gene lost 5 bases and the J gene lost 1 base, with 17 bases spanning the gap. CDR3 nucleotides: TGTGCCAGCAGTCCCCTGTGGGGGGGCCGGAACACTGAAGCTTTCTTT. Amino acid sequence: CASSPLWGGRNTEAFF.

The CDR3: CAISDGGGLGQETQYF. DNA of the CDR3: TGTGCCATCAGTGACGGGGGTGGGCTAGGACAAGAGACCCAGTACTTC. The chain links TRBV10-3 to TRBJ2-5; D might be TRBD2 (6 bases). The CDR3 spans 16 residues. Trimming shortened V by 3 bases and J by 2 bases, and 16 bases separated the two germline ends. The germline CDR1 and CDR2 sequences are ENHRY and SYGVKD.

This chain uses TRBV30 with TRBJ1-4; no reliable D call. The V gene lost 2 bases and the J gene lost 8 bases, with 6 bases spanning the gap. This CDR3 has 11 residues. Germline values: CDR1 GTSNPN, CDR2 SVGIG (reference sequence). The CDR3 protein is CAWSHSEKLFF. CDR3 nucleotide sequence: TGTGCCTGGAGTCACTCAGAAAAACTGTTTTTT.

In this sample, this clone turned up once. This chain uses TRBV18 with TRBJ2-7; the match to TRBD1 covers 9 bases. Germline CDR1 is KGHSH and CDR2 is LQKENI. Losses at the gene ends were 3 bases for V and 2 bases for J; bases not matched to a gene: 5. The CDR3 totals 15 residues. In DNA form, the CDR3 reads TGTGCCAGCTCACCCCGACAGGGGGGGACCTACGAGCAGTACTTC. Protein: CASSPRQGGTYEQYF.

This clone was recorded a few times. V is TRBV5-1 and J is TRBJ1-4, with D possibly being TRBD1 (5 bases). V was trimmed by 3 bases and J by 7 bases, leaving 19 bases between them. The CDR3 totals 16 residues. Germline values: CDR1 SGHRS, CDR2 YFSETQ. The DNA for the CDR3 is TGCGCCAGCAGCTCAATGATTTCGAGCGGGGGTGAAAAACTGTTTTTT. Its translation: CASSSMISSGGEKLFF. The entire variable domain, with the rest obtained from reference TRBV5-1 and TRBJ1-4, is as follows: KAGVTQTPRYLIKTRGQQVTLSCSPISGHRSVSWYQQTPGQGLQFLFEYFSETQRNKGNFPGRFSGRQFSNSRSEMNVSTLELGDSALYLCASSSMISSGGEKLFFGSGTQLSVL.

The chain joins TRBV6-5 to TRBJ2-7; 14 bases line up with TRBD2. The CDR3 consists of 16 residues. CDR1 MNHEY and CDR2 SVGAGI come from the germline V gene. V trimming: 4 bases; J trimming: 3 bases; junction bases outside the gene matches: 5. DNA for the CDR3: TGTGCCAGCAGTTCCGGGACTAGCGGGAGAAACTACGAGCAGTACTTC. Protein product: CASSSGTSGRNYEQYF.

The J gene is TRBJ2-7, the V gene TRBV7-2, with 13 bases lining up with TRBD2. Germline V CDR1 and CDR2: SGHTA, FQGNSA. This CDR3 has 17 amino acids. The junction had 7 bases not matched to a gene; V was cut back by 1 base and J by 4 bases. The CDR3 region has the DNA TGTGCCAGCAGCTTAGAGGCCGGGACTAGCGGGATGTACGAGCAGTACTTC. This sequence encodes CASSLEAGTSGMYEQYF.

This clone was seen a single time. The chain has TRBV3-1 (or the pseudogene TRBV3-2) and TRBJ2-2, with 7 nucleotides matching TRBD2. Germline CDR1 reads LGHDT; CDR2 reads YNNKEL (reference sequence). CDR3 size: 17 residues. Losses at the gene ends were 5 bases for V and 0 bases for J; bases not matched to a gene: 9. The chain's CDR3 is CASSYPSGKTNTGELFF. The CDR3 DNA reads TGTGCCAGCAGCTACCCTAGCGGTAAAACGAACACCGGGGAGCTGTTTTTT.

This clone showed up just a few times. The CDR3 loop reads CASSLALNSPLHF. In DNA form, the CDR3 reads TGTGCCAGCAGTTTAGCCTTGAATTCACCCCTCCACTTT. The chain combines TRBV6-5 with TRBJ1-6; no clear D. In germline, CDR1 is MNHEY, CDR2 SVGAGI. Deletions cut 4 bases from V and 7 bases from J, with 8 bases between. CDR3 length: 13 residues.

On this clone itself: An end of the junction differs from the germline gene, which may be a read error. V and J are TRBV30 and TRBJ2-5; D not resolved. The CDR3 is made up of 11 amino acids. Germline V lookup: CDR1 GTSNPN, CDR2 SVGIG (reference sequence). CDR3 coding DNA: TGTGCCTGGGGTGTCAGGGAGACCCAGTACTTC. It encodes CAWGVRETQYF.